This T cell receptor beta chain was sequenced for a study of OX40 agonist ivuxolimab in advanced cancers. Overall study: Two cutaneous melanoma patients and one hepatocellular carcinoma patient, three in all, had partial responses.

The CDR3 is made up of 17 amino acids. Trimming cost V 4 bases and J 2 bases, with 19 bases left between them. Germline V gene lookup returns CDR1 SGHNT and CDR2 YYREEE (reference sequence). Concerning this clone: The target antigen is unknown.

The data were produced by immunoSEQ multiplex PCR, yet TCRdb's version contains in-frame clones alone and is incomplete. The table lists fewer than 25,000 clones, roughly 84% of them singletons. Findings and caveats of the study: The antigen specificity of the peripheral T cells (those that were expanded) was not determined.

The chain recombines TRBV5-4 with TRBJ2-1; possible D gene TRBD2, 7 bases. The sequence was collected from an adult with an advanced solid tumor such as melanoma, head and neck, liver or kidney cancer. The sequences come from CD4+ or CD8+ T cells sorted from blood, collected in a trial of the OX40 agonist ivuxolimab. CDR3 nucleotides: TGTGCCAGCAGCAATGGCCTCGGGGGGCCTCCCTACAATGAGCAGTTCTTC. Protein product: CASSNGLGGPPYNEQFF.